This T cell receptor (beta chain) was found in a study of blood T cell repertoires in COVID-19. The CDR3 totals 15 residues. V lost 4 bases and J lost 1; bases outside the gene matches: 7. Germline V gene lookup returns CDR1 SGDLS and CDR2 YYNGEE. In the study's own analysis: Amplification of reference gene primers provided the estimated nucleated cell counts. Libraries were prepared by immunoSEQ multiplex PCR; TCRdb keeps only in-frame clonotypes and omits some of them. V, J and clone size reflect that table, while D and trimming were determined from the DNA. The sample has 45,000 to 65,000 clones, about nine tenths seen once.

The sequence was collected from an elderly man with active or convalescent COVID-19. J is TRBJ1-2 and V is TRBV9; 7 bases match TRBD1. Sequencing input: peripheral blood. CDR3 in amino acids: CASSPRQGYNYGYTF. In DNA form, the CDR3 reads TGTGCCAGCAGCCCCAGACAGGGATATAACTATGGCTACACCTTC.